A single sample is the source of the 30 T cell receptor beta chains below, sequenced in a study of tumor-infiltrating lymphocytes in oesophageal squamous cell carcinoma. TCRdb re-derived calls from the PCR reads in MiXCR, one entry per CDR3 protein. The data contain over 10,000 distinct CDR3 sequences, about half of them singletons. Sequencing used blood. The receptors here all came from a female donor with esophageal squamous cell carcinoma.

The CDR3 DNA reads TGTGCCAGCAGCTTAGGTCTATCTTACGACGAGCAGTTCTTC. The encoded protein is CASSLGLSYDEQFF. V and J are TRBV11-3 and TRBJ2-1; D gene ambiguous. The V end lost 1 base, the J end lost 10 bases, and 14 bases lay between the germline ends. CDR1 is SGHNT, CDR2 YENEEA, per germline. The CDR3 runs 14 residues.

This clonotype is deemed medium-sized (0.01 to 0.1%). The V gene is TRBV6-1, the J gene TRBJ2-7; D is uncertain. CDR3 length: 12 residues. Germline V lookup: CDR1 MNHNS, CDR2 SASEGT. The V gene lost 5 bases and the J gene lost 5 bases, with 10 bases spanning the gap. The CDR3: CASSYEGNEQYF. CDR3 nucleotide sequence: TGTGCCAGCAGTTATGAAGGTAACGAGCAGTACTTC.

The chain recombines TRBV7-2 with TRBJ1-1; D gene uncertain. The germline V and J ends were trimmed by 8 bases and 0 bases, with 10 bases remaining between them. Germline loops: CDR1 SGHTA, CDR2 FQGNSA. The CDR3 totals 13 residues. CDR3 nucleotides: TGTGCCAGCGCCTTTAGTATGAACACTGAAGCTTTCTTT. Its translation: CASAFSMNTEAFF.

This clonotype showed up many times. J is TRBJ2-2 and V is TRBV5-1; D gene uncertain. V was trimmed by 6 bases and J by 6 bases, leaving 18 bases between them. The CDR3 contains 15 residues. Per the germline V gene, CDR1 is SGHRS and CDR2 is YFSETQ. Here the CDR3 DNA reads TGCGCCAGCAAAGCGACCACGCTAGTCTCCGGGGAGCTGTTTTTT. It encodes CASKATTLVSGELFF.

This clonotype is labeled as medium-sized. The gene calls are TRBV6-1 and TRBJ2-5; tentatively, D is TRBD2 (7 bases). Looked up from germline, CDR1 is MNHNS and CDR2 is SASEGT. The length of the CDR3 is 15 residues. Trimming shortened V by 8 bases and J by 5 bases, and 21 bases separated the two germline ends. The CDR3 DNA sequence: TGTGCCAGCTCGGGGGAGGGGGAGAGTGGGGAGACCCAGTACTTC. Its translation is CASSGEGESGETQYF.

This sequence joins TRBV12-5 and TRBJ2-5, with a tentative D call TRBD2 (6 bases). The germline gives CDR1 LGHNT, CDR2 FRNRAP. V shed 8 bases and J shed 2 bases, with 12 bases lying between them. This CDR3 spans 13 amino acids. CDR3 protein: CASRGTLQETQYF. CDR3 bases: TGTGCTAGTCGAGGGACTTTACAAGAGACCCAGTACTTC. Variable domain in full (rest from reference TRBV12-5 and TRBJ2-5): DARVTQTPRHKVTEMGQEVTMRCQPILGHNTVFWYRQTMMQGLELLAYFRNRAPLDDSGMPKDRFSAEMPDATLATLKIQPSEPRDSAVYFCASRGTLQETQYFGPGTRLLVL.

This clonotype is judged medium-sized. The chain couples TRBV11-3 to TRBJ1-1; no definite D call. Trimming stripped 4 bases from V and 7 bases from J, with 13 bases between. Per germline, CDR1 SGHNT and CDR2 YENEEA. This CDR3 region has 13 residues. This chain's CDR3 is CASSSTMVGEAFF. In DNA form, the CDR3 reads TGTGCCAGCAGCTCTACGATGGTTGGTGAAGCTTTCTTT.

This clonotype was recorded a few times. The chain has TRBV7-3 and TRBJ2-3; 9 bases match TRBD1. Germline loops: CDR1 SGHTA, CDR2 FQGTGA. The CDR3 is 15 residues long. J gave up 6 bases and V 5 bases, and 9 bases lay outside the gene matches. DNA of the CDR3: TGTGCCAGCAGCCCCCGGACAGGGGCCCCGGATACGCAGTATTTT. Protein: CASSPRTGAPDTQYF.

This clonotype is medium-sized by share. The rearrangement links TRBV11-2 to TRBJ1-6; no definite D call. The V end was cut by 3 bases, the J end by 7 bases, with 10 bases between. Germline-derived CDR1 and CDR2 are SGHAT and FQNNGV. The length of the CDR3 is 14 residues. The CDR3 is CASSFAIWNSPLHF. Here the CDR3 DNA reads TGTGCCAGCAGCTTCGCTATTTGGAATTCACCCCTCCACTTT.

The chain is built from TRBV7-6 and TRBJ2-1; tentatively, D is TRBD2 (6 bases). Judging by the DNA end, TRBJ2-7 fits better; the J call may be wrong. Looked up from germline, CDR1 is SGHVS and CDR2 is FNYEAQ. The CDR3 extends over 15 amino acids. DNA of the CDR3: TGTGCCAGCAGCCGACTAGATTCTCCCTCCTACGAGCAGTACTTC. Protein: CASSRLDSPSYEQYF.

The V and J genes are TRBV7-4 and TRBJ1-1, with 8 bases that match TRBD1. The junction had 10 bases not matched to a gene; V was cut back by 5 bases and J by 2 bases. The CDR3 sequence is 16 residues long. The V gene's germline CDR1 is SGHVT and CDR2 SQSDAQ. The DNA of the CDR3 is TGTGCCAGCAGCCCAAGTCCTCAGGGGGCCAACACTGAAGCTTTCTTT. It yields the protein CASSPSPQGANTEAFF.

This clonotype was detected many times. The rearrangement links TRBV2 to TRBJ1-4, with 7 positions matching TRBD1. Losses at the gene ends were 4 bases for V and 4 bases for J; bases not matched to a gene: 3. Looked up from germline, CDR1 is SNHLY and CDR2 is FYNNEI. There are 14 residues in the CDR3. The CDR3 DNA is TGTGCCAGCAGTGCGGGACAGAGTAATGAAAAACTGTTTTTT. This codes for CASSAGQSNEKLFF.

The chain is built from TRBV10-2 and TRBJ2-7; D remains ambiguous. Germline V gene data show CDR1 as WSHSY and CDR2 as SAAADI. The CDR3 extends over 13 amino acids. Trimming pared 3 bases from V and 2 bases from J, leaving 8 bases between. The DNA for the CDR3 is TGCGCCAGCAGTGATTCCATAGCCTACGAGCAGTACTTC. The encoded protein is CASSDSIAYEQYF.

The chain has TRBV7-3 and TRBJ2-1, with 11 nucleotides matching TRBD2. The V and J ends lost 5 bases and 6 bases, in that order; junction bases with no gene match: 3. This CDR3 is built from 14 residues. Germline CDR1 reads SGHTA; CDR2 reads FQGTGA. In nucleotides, the CDR3 is TGTGCCAGCAGCCCGACTAGCGGGGCCAATGAGCAGTTCTTC. This translates into CASSPTSGANEQFF.

This clonotype was recorded at least ten times. The V and J genes are TRBV6-6 and TRBJ2-7; weak D call: TRBD1 (5 bases). Looked up from germline, CDR1 is MNHNY and CDR2 is SVGAGI (reference sequence). The CDR3 covers 14 residues. V lost 1 base and J lost 7, with 14 bases in between. CDR3 bases: TGTGCCAGCAGTTACTTGCAGGGAAACAATGAGCAGTACTTC. This codes for CASSYLQGNNEQYF.

The chain joins TRBV7-3 to TRBJ2-1, with D tentatively TRBD2 (6 bases). Germline assignment: CDR1 SGHTA and CDR2 FQGTGA. The V gene lost 1 base and the J gene lost 0 bases, with 13 bases spanning the gap. The CDR3 totals 17 residues. The DNA for the CDR3 is TGTGCCAGCAGCTTAAACCCCCGGGGGAGCTCCTACAATGAGCAGTTCTTC. Its protein product is CASSLNPRGSSYNEQFF.

By proportion, this clonotype is medium-sized. The rearrangement links TRBV6-1 to TRBJ1-5; D may be TRBD1 (5 bases). The V end lost 5 bases, the J end lost 0 bases, and 14 bases lay between the germline ends. The CDR3 contains 16 residues. Germline lookup yields CDR1 MNHNS and CDR2 SASEGT. The CDR3: CASSRSPGDSNQPQHF. In DNA form, the CDR3 reads TGTGCCAGCAGTCGAAGCCCGGGGGATAGCAATCAGCCCCAGCATTTT.

Only one count was recorded for this clonotype. This chain joins TRBV7-9 and TRBJ2-7; no definite D call. Germline CDR1 SEHNR, CDR2 FQNEAQ (reference sequence). The V gene lost 3 bases and the J gene lost 7 bases, with 16 bases spanning the gap. CDR3 length equals 14 residues. CDR3: CASSLGMAYNEQYF. In nucleotides, the CDR3 is TGTGCCAGCAGCTTGGGAATGGCCTACAATGAGCAGTACTTC.

This clonotype was found many times. The chain uses TRBV5-6 and TRBJ2-7; 8 bases fit TRBD2. V was clipped by 1 base and J by 1 base; unmatched bases: 4. From germline, CDR1 is SGHDT and CDR2 YYEEEE. The CDR3 has 15 residues. CDR3 DNA: TGTGCCAGCAGCTTGACAGCGGGGGAATCCTACGAGCAGTACTTC. It encodes CASSLTAGESYEQYF.

This clonotype was recorded once. The chain combines TRBV7-2 with TRBJ2-5, with 7 nucleotides matching TRBD1. The DNA end is more similar to TRBJ2-1, so the J call may be wrong. The CDR3 is 16 residues long. Germline V gene sequence: CDR1 SGHTA, CDR2 FQGNSA. This CDR3 is CASSLAATGTNNEQFF. The CDR3 DNA is TGTGCCAGCAGCTTAGCGGCGACAGGGACAAACAATGAGCAGTTCTTC.

The genes are TRBV7-6 and TRBJ2-5; a possible D gene is TRBD2 (5 bases). Near its end, the DNA agrees better with TRBJ2-1, so the J call may be wrong. The CDR3 runs 16 residues. Per the germline V gene, CDR1 is SGHVS and CDR2 is FNYEAQ. DNA of the CDR3: TGTGCCAGCAGCTCCGGAGCGGTCACCTTGGGCAATGAGCAGTTCTTC. Its protein is CASSSGAVTLGNEQFF.

Details on this clonotype: With a much larger clone just one base away, this may be a read error. The chain has TRBV2 and TRBJ2-7; 10 nucleotides match TRBD2. Germline V CDR1 and CDR2: SNHLY, FYNNEI. The CDR3 extends over 15 amino acids. J gave up 7 bases and V 7 bases, and 13 bases lay outside the gene matches. DNA for the CDR3: TGTGCCAGCACCACCGGGACTAGCGACTACAATGAGCAGTACTTC. Amino acid sequence: CASTTGTSDYNEQYF. The variable domain in full, completed from reference TRBV2 and TRBJ2-7, reads EPEVTQTPSHQVTQMGQEVILRCVPISNHLYFYWYRQILGQKVEFLVSFYNNEISEKSEIFDDQFSVERPDGSNFTLKIRSTKLEDSAMYFCASTTGTSDYNEQYFGPGTRLTVT.

The V and J genes are TRBV10-3 and TRBJ2-5, with 7 bases matching TRBD1. The J call could be wrong; TRBJ2-7 is a better fit for the DNA end. The CDR3 length is 17 residues. Germline lookup yields CDR1 ENHRY and CDR2 SYGVKD. The CDR3 DNA is TGTGCCATCAGAGGAAGTATTGACAGGGACGATGGGTACGAGCAGTACTTC. This gives the protein CAIRGSIDRDDGYEQYF.

The CDR3 reads CASSPDGANYGYTF. CDR3 nucleotide sequence: TGTGCCAGCAGCCCGGACGGAGCTAACTATGGCTACACCTTC. This sequence joins TRBV7-4 and TRBJ2-3; D call uncertain. The J call may be in error: the DNA end matches TRBJ1-2 better. From germline, CDR1 is SGHVT and CDR2 SQSDAQ. This CDR3 contains 14 residues.

This clonotype was seen a handful of times. One end of the junction varies from germline; a read error may be responsible. V and J are TRBV5-3 and TRBJ2-7, with 7 bases that match TRBD1. TRBV5-3 has ORF status, its function being uncertain. This CDR3 contains 14 residues. The CDR3 coding sequence is TGTGCCAGCAGCTCGGTAGGGGGCTATTACGAGCAGTACTTC. Its protein product is CASSSVGGYYEQYF.

This chain joins TRBV7-2 and TRBJ2-5; 7 bases map to TRBD1. V was pared by 4 bases and J by 2 bases, with 10 bases of the junction left unmatched. Germline values: CDR1 SGHTA, CDR2 FQGNSA. The CDR3 sequence is 16 residues long. This CDR3 is CASSSPIGTDQETQYF. DNA for the CDR3: TGTGCCAGCAGCTCGCCAATTGGGACAGATCAAGAGACCCAGTACTTC.

This sequence joins TRBV12-3 or TRBV12-4 and TRBJ2-5; 9 nucleotides line up with TRBD2. The CDR3 runs 16 residues. The junction had 17 bases not matched to a gene; V was cut back by 4 bases and J by 11 bases. The CDR3 DNA sequence: TGTGCCAGCAGTTCCTTTTTAGCGGGGGCTTACAATGAGCAGTACTTC. This encodes CASSSFLAGAYNEQYF.

This chain uses TRBV12-5 with TRBJ2-2, with D uncertain. Between the trimmed V and J ends, which lost 5 bases and 0 bases, there was a span of 7 bases. The CDR3 length is 14 residues. CDR1 LGHNT and CDR2 FRNRAP come from the germline V gene. The CDR3 bases are TGTGCTAGTGGTCTCGGACCGAACACCGGGGAGCTGTTTTTT. Translating it yields CASGLGPNTGELFF.

This clonotype was counted only a few times. The chain links TRBV6-2 or TRBV6-3 to TRBJ1-1; no clear D. The CDR3 has 13 residues. The V end lost 0 bases, the J end lost 0 bases, and 2 bases lay between the germline ends. In germline, CDR1 is MNHEY, CDR2 SVGEGT. The CDR3 spells CASSYSVNTEAFF. The CDR3, as DNA: TGTGCCAGCAGTTACTCCGTGAACACTGAAGCTTTCTTT.

Remarks on this clonotype: Likely a read error: the CDR3 ends without its conserved phenylalanine or tryptophan. The limits of the CDR3 on the DNA are not certain, so only TCRdb's listed CDR3 is given. The V gene is TRBV7-8, the J gene TRBJ2-6; TRBD2 is the table's D call and was not checked against the DNA. The CDR3 is 18 residues long, counting both termini. Germline V gene lookup returns CDR1 SGHVS and CDR2 FQNEAQ. The CDR3 here is CASSLAPSGGQETQYFGA.